The rows below give T cell receptor beta chains drawn from one sample of a study of blood T cells in healthy people across ages. TCRdb ran MiXCR on the 5' RACE reads and lists one entry per CDR3 protein. The sample holds roughly 650,000 distinct CDR3 sequences, about a third seen once. The specimen was blood. Receptor source: a woman of 80 years or more in good health. Both conserved end residues are part of each CDR3. A D gene is named only where the DNA matches it firmly. Clone sizes are given selectively: once, few, many, or a class where the clone is expanded.

V	J	size	D	CDR3	DNA
TRBV7-8	TRBJ1-4	many	.	CASSWDPGSTNEKLFF	TGTGCCAGCAGCTGGGACCCGGGATCGACTAATGAAAAACTGTTTTTT
TRBV25-1	TRBJ1-2	many	.	CASSEGNAFNYGYTF	TGTGCCAGCAGTGAAGGGAACGCTTTCAACTATGGCTACACCTTC
TRBV5-1	TRBJ1-2	.	TRBD1	CASSSGTVNYGHTF	TGCGCTAGCAGCTCTGGGACAGTCAACTATGGCCACACCTTC
TRBV7-8	TRBJ2-7	many	.	CASSLGSSLYEQYF	TGTGCCAGCAGCTTAGGGTCTAGTCTCTACGAGCAGTACTTC
TRBV12-3/TRBV12-4	TRBJ2-2	few	.	CASSLGLQGMVSGELFF	TGTGCCAGCAGTTTAGGGCTACAGGGCATGGTCTCCGGGGAGCTGTTTTTT
TRBV30	TRBJ1-5	many	TRBD1	CACDPTRTGRGNQPQHF	TGTGCCTGCGACCCGACCCGGACAGGAAGAGGCAATCAGCCCCAGCATTTT
TRBV10-3	TRBJ2-1	many	TRBD2	CAISEGTSYNEQFF	TGTGCCATCAGTGAGGGGACTAGCTACAATGAGCAGTTCTTC
TRBV27	TRBJ1-2	many	.	CASSHLQEGGYTF	TGTGCCAGCAGTCACCTGCAGGAGGGAGGCTACACCTTC
TRBV4-3	TRBJ1-5	.	.	CASSPGRQQGNQPQHF	TGCGCCAGCAGCCCAGGCCGGCAGCAAGGCAATCAGCCCCAGCATTTT
TRBV4-3	TRBJ1-1	many	.	CASATGWNTEAFF	TGCGCCAGTGCTACAGGGTGGAACACTGAAGCTTTCTTT
TRBV5-1	TRBJ2-5	once	.	CASSLVRQETQYF	TGCGCCAGCAGCTTGGTCCGGCAAGAGACCCAGTACTTC
TRBV12-3/TRBV12-4	TRBJ1-4	many	TRBD1	CASSPTGTGDEKLFF	TGTGCCAGCAGTCCTACCGGGACAGGGGATGAAAAACTGTTTTTT
TRBV2	TRBJ1-2	.	.	CASSGGRNYGYTF	TGTGCCAGCAGCGGCGGACGGAACTATGGCTACACCTTC
TRBV9	TRBJ1-1	few	.	CASSVATGNTEAFF	TGTGCCAGCAGCGTAGCTACGGGGAACACTGAAGCTTTCTTT
TRBV2	TRBJ2-3	many	.	CASGTDVASTDTQYF	TGTGCCAGCGGGACCGATGTCGCGAGCACAGATACGCAGTATTTT
TRBV5-1	TRBJ2-1	.	.	CASSFLRALSSYNEQFF	TGCGCCAGCAGCTTCCTAAGAGCGTTGAGCTCCTACAATGAGCAGTTCTTC
TRBV5-1	TRBJ2-7	many	.	CASSKGYEQYF	TGCGCCAGCAGTAAGGGGTACGAGCAGTACTTC
TRBV5-5	TRBJ2-5	many	TRBD1	CASSDGTGGLETQYF	TGTGCCAGCAGCGACGGGACAGGGGGCTTGGAGACCCAGTACTTC
TRBV29-1	TRBJ2-1	many	.	CSVAAHYNEQFF	TGCAGCGTTGCGGCACATTATAATGAGCAGTTCTTC
TRBV7-9	TRBJ1-2	.	TRBD1	CASSLDGTGVDGYTF	TGTGCCAGCAGCTTAGATGGGACAGGGGTCGACGGCTACACCTTC
TRBV20-1	TRBJ1-3	.	TRBD1	CSASSGGGGNTIYF	TGCAGTGCTAGCTCAGGGGGCGGTGGAAACACCATATATTTT
TRBV20-1	TRBJ2-1	many	TRBD2	CSACSGGGSYNEQFF	TGCAGTGCCTGCAGTGGCGGGGGATCCTACAATGAGCAGTTCTTC
TRBV20-1	TRBJ2-3	.	TRBD2	CSARRLAGSDTQYF	TGCAGTGCTAGGAGGCTAGCGGGATCAGATACGCAGTATTTT
TRBV19	TRBJ2-7	many	TRBD2	CASSIGGGRMEQYF	TGTGCCAGTAGTATCGGCGGGGGGCGAATGGAGCAGTACTTC
TRBV19	TRBJ2-3	few	.	CASTPDSIDTQYF	TGTGCCAGTACTCCGGACAGCATAGATACGCAGTATTTT
TRBV30	TRBJ2-7	.	TRBD1	CAWSGTGYYEQYF	TGTGCCTGGAGTGGGACAGGGTATTACGAGCAGTACTTC
TRBV20-1	TRBJ2-5	many	TRBD2	CSAQGPTSGDRRTQYF	TGCAGTGCCCAGGGGCCGACTAGCGGGGACCGAAGGACCCAGTACTTC
TRBV28	TRBJ2-7	.	TRBD1	CASSIIGLGQGKEYEQYF	TGTGCCAGCAGCATTATTGGGCTGGGACAGGGAAAAGAGTACGAGCAGTACTTC
TRBV6-1	TRBJ1-5	.	.	CASGAYQPQHF	TGTGCGTCTGGTGCTTATCAGCCCCAGCATTTT
TRBV6-2/TRBV6-3	TRBJ1-1	few	.	CASSYSTGTEAFF	TGTGCCAGCAGTTACTCGACGGGGACTGAAGCTTTCTTT
TRBV6-5	TRBJ2-3	many	TRBD1	CASTPSEDRLRDTQYF	TGTGCCAGCACTCCTTCTGAGGACAGGTTGAGGGATACGCAGTATTTT
TRBV13	TRBJ2-3	many	TRBD2	CASSLRTSGYTDTQYF	TGTGCCAGCAGCCTAAGGACTAGCGGCTACACAGATACGCAGTATTTT
TRBV5-8	TRBJ2-3	.	.	CASSPWQTYTDTQYF	TGTGCCAGCAGCCCCTGGCAGACGTACACAGATACGCAGTATTTT
TRBV5-1	TRBJ1-4	few	.	CASSAQQGATNEKLFF	TGCGCCAGCAGCGCCCAACAGGGTGCAACTAATGAAAAACTGTTTTTT
TRBV9	TRBJ2-2	.	.	CASSPFGNTGELFF	TGTGCCAGCAGCCCCTTCGGGAACACCGGGGAGCTGTTTTTT
TRBV20-1	TRBJ1-2	many	.	CSATPSEQYLYGYTF	TGCAGTGCTACCCCGAGTGAACAGTACCTCTATGGCTACACCTTC
TRBV20-1	TRBJ2-7	few	.	CSAGWGGRSHF	TGCAGTGCTGGATGGGGCGGGCGTTCACACTTC
TRBV6-1	TRBJ1-2	.	TRBD1	CASSEVGTVLYGYTF	TGTGCCAGCAGTGAAGTCGGGACAGTCCTCTATGGCTACACCTTC
TRBV20-1	TRBJ2-2	few	.	CSARAAWGSLNTGELFF	TGCAGTGCTAGAGCCGCTTGGGGCTCCTTAAACACCGGGGAGCTGTTTTTT
TRBV29-1	TRBJ1-2	.	TRBD1	CSVAGTGESYGYTF	TGCAGCGTTGCCGGGACAGGGGAATCCTATGGCTACACCTTC
TRBV7-9	TRBJ2-1	many	.	CASSLAGVNEQFF	TGTGCCAGCAGCTTAGCAGGGGTCAATGAGCAGTTCTTC
TRBV2	TRBJ2-7	many	.	CASTPPKYEQYF	TGTGCCAGCACCCCACCCAAGTACGAGCAGTACTTC
TRBV5-1	TRBJ2-7	few	.	CASSLLGTSAYEQYF	TGCGCCAGCAGCTTGTTGGGGACTTCGGCCTACGAGCAGTACTTC
TRBV4-2	TRBJ2-7	many	TRBD2	CASSQVSLAGPTYYEQYF	TGTGCCAGCAGCCAAGTAAGTCTAGCGGGGCCCACGTACTACGAGCAGTACTTC
TRBV5-1	TRBJ2-5	many	.	CASSPDLAETQYF	TGCGCCAGCAGCCCGGACTTAGCCGAGACCCAGTACTTC
TRBV6-5	TRBJ2-5	many	.	CASSYSTAETQYF	TGTGCCAGCAGTTACTCGACAGCAGAGACCCAGTACTTC
TRBV7-9	TRBJ2-5	many	TRBD1	CASSSRQGARETQYF	TGTGCCAGCAGCTCCCGACAGGGGGCGCGGGAGACCCAGTACTTC
TRBV10-3	TRBJ1-1	many	.	CAISEPPPLGTEAFF	TGTGCCATCAGTGAGCCCCCTCCCCTGGGGACTGAAGCTTTCTTT
TRBV20-1	TRBJ2-1	.	TRBD1	CSAREGTGDNEQFF	TGCAGTGCTAGAGAAGGGACAGGGGACAATGAGCAGTTCTTC
TRBV12-3/TRBV12-4	TRBJ2-7	.	.	CASRVGQEVYEQYF	TGTGCCAGCAGGGTTGGGCAGGAGGTCTACGAGCAGTACTTT
TRBV7-2	TRBJ2-7	many	TRBD1	CASSFTGGSSYEQYF	TGTGCCAGCAGCTTTACAGGGGGCAGCTCCTACGAGCAGTACTTC
TRBV30	TRBJ1-1	.	.	CAWSNSMNTEAFF	TGTGCCTGGAGTAACAGCATGAACACTGAAGCTTTCTTT